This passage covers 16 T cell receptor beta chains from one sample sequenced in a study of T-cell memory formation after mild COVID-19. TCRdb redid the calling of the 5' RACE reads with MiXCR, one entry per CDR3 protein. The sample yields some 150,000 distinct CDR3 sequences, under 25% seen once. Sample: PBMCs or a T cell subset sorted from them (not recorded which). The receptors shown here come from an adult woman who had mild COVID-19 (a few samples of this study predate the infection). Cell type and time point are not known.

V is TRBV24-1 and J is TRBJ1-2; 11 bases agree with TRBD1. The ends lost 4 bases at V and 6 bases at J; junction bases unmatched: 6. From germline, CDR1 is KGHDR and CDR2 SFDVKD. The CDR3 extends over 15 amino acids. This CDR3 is CATSDSWTGGDGYTF. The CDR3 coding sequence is TGTGCCACCAGTGACTCTTGGACAGGGGGCGATGGCTACACCTTC.

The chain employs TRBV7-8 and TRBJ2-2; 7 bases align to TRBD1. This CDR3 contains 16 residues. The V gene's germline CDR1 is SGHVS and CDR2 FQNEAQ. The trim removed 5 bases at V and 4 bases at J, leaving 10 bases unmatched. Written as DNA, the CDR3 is TGTGCCAGCAGCACCAGGGGGAGAGGGGTCACCGGGGAGCTGTTTTTT. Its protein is CASSTRGRGVTGELFF.

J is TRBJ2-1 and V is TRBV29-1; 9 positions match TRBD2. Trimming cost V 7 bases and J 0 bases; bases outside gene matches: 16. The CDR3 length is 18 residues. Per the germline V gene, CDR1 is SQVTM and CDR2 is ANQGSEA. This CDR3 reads CSARRAGGSPSSYNEQFF. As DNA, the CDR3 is TGCAGCGCTCGGCGGGCGGGAGGGAGCCCCAGCTCCTACAATGAGCAGTTCTTC.

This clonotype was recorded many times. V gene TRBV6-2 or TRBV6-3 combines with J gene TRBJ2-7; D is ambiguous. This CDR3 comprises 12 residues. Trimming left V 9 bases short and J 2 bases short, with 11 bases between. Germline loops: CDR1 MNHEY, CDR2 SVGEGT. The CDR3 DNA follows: TGTGCCAGTGCGGCGACAACCTACGAGCAGTACTTC. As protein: CASAATTYEQYF.

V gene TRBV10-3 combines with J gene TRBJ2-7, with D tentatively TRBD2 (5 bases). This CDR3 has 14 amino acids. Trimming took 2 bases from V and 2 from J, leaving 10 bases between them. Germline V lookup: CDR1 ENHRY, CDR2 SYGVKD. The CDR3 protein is CAISEGRRPYEQYF. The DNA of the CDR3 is TGTGCCATCAGTGAGGGACGGAGGCCCTACGAGCAGTACTTC.

CDR3 amino acids: CASSSPRGGRYDEQFF. In nucleotides, the CDR3 is TGTGCCAGCAGCTCCCCCCGGGGGGGCCGATATGATGAGCAGTTCTTC. V usage is TRBV11-2 and J usage is TRBJ2-1; 8 nucleotides line up with TRBD2. Germline V gives CDR1 SGHAT, CDR2 FQNNGV. Trimming took 4 bases from V and 8 from J; bases not matched to a gene: 13. The CDR3 loop spans 16 amino acids.

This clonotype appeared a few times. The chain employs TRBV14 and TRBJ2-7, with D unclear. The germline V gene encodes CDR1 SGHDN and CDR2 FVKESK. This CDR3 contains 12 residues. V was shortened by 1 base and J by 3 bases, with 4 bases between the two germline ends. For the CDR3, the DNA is TGTGCCAGCAGCCAAGTTTACTACGAGCAGTACTTC. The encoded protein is CASSQVYYEQYF.

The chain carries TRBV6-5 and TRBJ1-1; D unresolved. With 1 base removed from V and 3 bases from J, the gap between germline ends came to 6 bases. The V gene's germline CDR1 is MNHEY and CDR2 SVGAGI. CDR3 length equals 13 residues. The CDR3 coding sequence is TGTGCCAGCAGTTACTTGCCCGACACTGAAGCTTTCTTT. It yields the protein CASSYLPDTEAFF.

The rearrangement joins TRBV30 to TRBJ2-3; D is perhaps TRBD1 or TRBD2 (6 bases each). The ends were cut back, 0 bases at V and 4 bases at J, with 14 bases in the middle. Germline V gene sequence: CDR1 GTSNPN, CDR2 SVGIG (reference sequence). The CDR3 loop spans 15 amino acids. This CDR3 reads CAWSVRGGLADTQYF. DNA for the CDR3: TGTGCCTGGAGTGTACGTGGGGGGCTGGCAGATACGCAGTATTTT.

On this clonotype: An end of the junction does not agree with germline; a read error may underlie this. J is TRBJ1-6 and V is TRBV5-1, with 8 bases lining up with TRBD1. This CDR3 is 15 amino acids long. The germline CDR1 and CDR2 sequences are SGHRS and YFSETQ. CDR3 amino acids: CASSVQGARNSPLHF. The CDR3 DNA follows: TGCGCCAGCAGCGTTCAGGGGGCTAGGAATTCGCCCCTCCACTTT.

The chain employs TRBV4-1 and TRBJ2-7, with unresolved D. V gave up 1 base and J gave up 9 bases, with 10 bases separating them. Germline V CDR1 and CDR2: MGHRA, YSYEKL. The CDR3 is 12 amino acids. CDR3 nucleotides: TGCGCCAGCAGCCAAGTTGCCGGCGCGCAGTACTTC. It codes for CASSQVAGAQYF.

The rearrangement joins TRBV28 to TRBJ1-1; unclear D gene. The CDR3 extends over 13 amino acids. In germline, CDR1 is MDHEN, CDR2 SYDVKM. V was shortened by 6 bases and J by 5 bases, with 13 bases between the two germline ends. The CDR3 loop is CASRSPVRTEAFF. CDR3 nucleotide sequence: TGTGCCAGCAGGAGCCCCGTGCGAACTGAAGCTTTCTTT.

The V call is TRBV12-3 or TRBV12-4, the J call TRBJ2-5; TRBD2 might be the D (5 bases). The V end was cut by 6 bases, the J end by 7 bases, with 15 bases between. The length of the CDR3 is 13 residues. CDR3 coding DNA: TGTGCCAGCAGAGAAACTAGTTTGGGGACCCAGTACTTC. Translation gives CASRETSLGTQYF.

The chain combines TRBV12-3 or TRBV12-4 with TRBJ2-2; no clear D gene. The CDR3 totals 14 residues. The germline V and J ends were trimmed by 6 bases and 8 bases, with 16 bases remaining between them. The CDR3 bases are TGTGCCAGCAGACCACCGTGGGCGACAGGGGAGCTGTTTTTT. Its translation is CASRPPWATGELFF.

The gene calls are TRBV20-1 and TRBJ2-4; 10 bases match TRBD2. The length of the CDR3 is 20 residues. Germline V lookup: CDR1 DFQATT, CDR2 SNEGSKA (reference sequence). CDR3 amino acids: CSAGDDLDGLAGVAKNIQYF. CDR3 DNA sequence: TGCAGCGCAGGAGATGACCTGGATGGGCTAGCGGGGGTAGCCAAAAACATTCAGTACTTC.

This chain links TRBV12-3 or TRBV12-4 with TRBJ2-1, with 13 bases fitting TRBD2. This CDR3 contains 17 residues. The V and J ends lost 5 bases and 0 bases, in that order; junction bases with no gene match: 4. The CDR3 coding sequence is TGTGCCAGCAGTCCGGGACTAGCGGGGTTCTCCTACAATGAGCAGTTCTTC. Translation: CASSPGLAGFSYNEQFF.